A selection of T cell receptor beta chains follows, all from one sample in a study of blood T cell repertoires in COVID-19. TCRdb keeps only in-frame clones here, not all; method: immunoSEQ multiplex PCR. This sample has more than 95,000 clones, with 82% found just once. What was sequenced was peripheral blood. Source of these receptors: an elderly woman with acute or convalescent COVID-19. Both conserved end residues are part of each CDR3. The D gene is left open where the match is weak. Expanded clones are given a class, and other clones once, few, many or no size at all.

clone_size: NA
j_call: TRBJ2-2
d_call: NA
v_call: TRBV5-1
cdr3_aa: CASQSLFGDRTNTGELFF
cdr3_nt: TGCGCCAGCCAATCCCTCTTCGGCGACAGGACTAACACCGGGGAGCTGTTTTTT

clone_size: once
j_call: TRBJ2-7
d_call: TRBD1
v_call: TRBV2
cdr3_aa: CASTPWGTGGFEQYF
cdr3_nt: TGTGCCAGCACTCCATGGGGGACAGGGGGCTTCGAGCAGTACTTC

clone_size: NA
j_call: TRBJ2-5
d_call: NA
v_call: TRBV5-1
cdr3_aa: CASSISVEETQYF
cdr3_nt: TGCGCCAGCAGTATCTCCGTTGAAGAGACCCAGTACTTC

clone_size: NA
j_call: TRBJ2-1
d_call: NA
v_call: TRBV9
cdr3_aa: CASSVGETNEQFF
cdr3_nt: TGTGCCAGCAGCGTAGGGGAGACCAATGAGCAGTTCTTC

clone_size: NA
j_call: TRBJ2-6
d_call: NA
v_call: TRBV6-5
cdr3_aa: CASSYSDGANVLTF
cdr3_nt: TGTGCCAGCAGTTACAGCGATGGGGCCAACGTCCTGACTTTC

clone_size: NA
j_call: TRBJ2-2
d_call: TRBD2
v_call: TRBV5-1
cdr3_aa: CASGGERATGELFF
cdr3_nt: TGCGCCAGCGGGGGGGAAAGGGCCACCGGGGAGCTGTTTTTT

clone_size: NA
j_call: TRBJ1-3
d_call: NA
v_call: TRBV5-5
cdr3_aa: CASSAGDNNSGNTIYF
cdr3_nt: TGTGCCAGCAGCGCTGGGGACAACAACTCTGGAAACACCATATATTTT

clone_size: NA
j_call: TRBJ2-1
d_call: NA
v_call: TRBV10-1
cdr3_aa: CASSDLYNEQFF
cdr3_nt: TGCGCCAGCAGTGATCTTTACAATGAGCAGTTCTTC

clone_size: NA
j_call: TRBJ2-1
d_call: TRBD2
v_call: TRBV27
cdr3_aa: CASSLFRTSYGEQFF
cdr3_nt: TGTGCCAGCAGTTTATTTCGGACTAGCTATGGTGAGCAGTTCTTC

clone_size: NA
j_call: TRBJ1-6
d_call: TRBD1
v_call: TRBV18
cdr3_aa: CASSPSTGGRSPLHF
cdr3_nt: TGTGCCAGCTCCCCTTCGACAGGGGGTCGGTCACCCCTCCACTTT

clone_size: NA
j_call: TRBJ1-2
d_call: NA
v_call: TRBV6-5
cdr3_aa: CASSEPSGAEYGYTF
cdr3_nt: TGTGCCAGCAGCGAGCCGTCAGGGGCGGAATATGGCTACACCTTC

clone_size: NA
j_call: TRBJ1-3
d_call: NA
v_call: TRBV10-3
cdr3_aa: CAISVSAVGSGNTIYF
cdr3_nt: TGTGCCATCAGTGTAAGTGCCGTCGGCTCTGGAAACACCATATATTTT

clone_size: NA
j_call: TRBJ1-1
d_call: TRBD1
v_call: TRBV11-3
cdr3_aa: CASSIRDSLNTEAFF
cdr3_nt: TGTGCCAGCAGCATTCGGGACAGCCTGAACACTGAAGCTTTCTTT

clone_size: NA
j_call: TRBJ2-1
d_call: NA
v_call: TRBV18
cdr3_aa: CASSRTRGNEQFF
cdr3_nt: TGTGCCAGCTCACGTACCAGGGGCAATGAGCAGTTCTTC

clone_size: NA
j_call: TRBJ1-4
d_call: NA
v_call: TRBV6-5
cdr3_aa: CASSYARATNEKLFF
cdr3_nt: TGTGCCAGCAGCTATGCCAGGGCAACTAATGAAAAACTGTTTTTT

clone_size: NA
j_call: TRBJ2-3
d_call: NA
v_call: TRBV4-3
cdr3_aa: CASSQGWGVGDTQYF
cdr3_nt: TGCGCCAGCAGCCAAGGATGGGGAGTTGGGGATACGCAGTATTTT

clone_size: NA
j_call: TRBJ1-5
d_call: NA
v_call: TRBV29-1
cdr3_aa: CSVELAEGQPQHF
cdr3_nt: TGCAGCGTTGAGTTGGCGGAGGGTCAGCCCCAGCATTTT

clone_size: NA
j_call: TRBJ1-5
d_call: NA
v_call: TRBV29-1
cdr3_aa: CSVEDSRGQPQHF
cdr3_nt: TGCAGCGTTGAAGATTCTCGGGGTCAGCCCCAGCATTTT